The clone carrying this T cell receptor (beta chain) occurred many times. This CDR3 is 17 amino acids long. The ends were cut back, 0 bases at V and 4 bases at J, with 16 bases in the middle. Germline-derived CDR1 and CDR2 are LGHNA and YSLEER. Amplification of TCR beta CDR3 regions used RNA transcripts. HTBI primers served in a first-round RT-PCR, which a second-round multiplex PCR followed. MiXCR was run by TCRdb on the multiplex PCR reads, yielding one entry per CDR3 protein. Here the sample spans around 1.1 million distinct CDR3 sequences, less than 45% being singletons. This specimen comes from a study of Graves' ophthalmopathy and Graves' hyperthyroidism.

The chain employs TRBV4-3 and TRBJ1-5; D ambiguous. The material sequenced was peripheral blood or thyroid tissue (not recorded which). The clonotype comes from an adult man with Graves' hyperthyroidism. CDR3 nucleotide sequence: TGCGCCAGCAGCCAAGACAGCATCGGTGAGTGGAATCAGCCCCAGCATTTT. The encoded protein is CASSQDSIGEWNQPQHF.